By proportion, the clone carrying this T cell receptor (beta chain) is medium-sized. cDNA was made from about 510 ng RNA using alpha and beta constant primers. Each of the alpha and beta chains got its own library through chain-specific third strand synthesis with indices. One primer pair amplified all rearrangements per chain; each cDNA got molecular barcodes. One entry per CDR3 protein results from TCRdb running MiXCR on the 5' RACE reads. The data show more than 8,500 distinct CDR3 sequences, about 6% seen once. This record belongs to a study of HIV-infected patients and healthy controls. The germline gives CDR1 DFQATT, CDR2 SNEGSKA (reference sequence). The CDR3 contains 18 residues. The junction had 14 bases not matched to a gene; V was cut back by 0 bases and J by 6 bases. All unsorted peripheral T cells were captured because whole blood was used without fractionation.

The chain recombines TRBV20-1 with TRBJ2-3; 11 positions agree with TRBD2. The receptor's source is an adult in good health. The sample was blood. This chain's CDR3 is CSARDPRMTSGVLDTQYF. In nucleotides, the CDR3 is TGCAGTGCTAGAGATCCAAGAATGACTAGCGGGGTGTTGGATACGCAGTATTTT.